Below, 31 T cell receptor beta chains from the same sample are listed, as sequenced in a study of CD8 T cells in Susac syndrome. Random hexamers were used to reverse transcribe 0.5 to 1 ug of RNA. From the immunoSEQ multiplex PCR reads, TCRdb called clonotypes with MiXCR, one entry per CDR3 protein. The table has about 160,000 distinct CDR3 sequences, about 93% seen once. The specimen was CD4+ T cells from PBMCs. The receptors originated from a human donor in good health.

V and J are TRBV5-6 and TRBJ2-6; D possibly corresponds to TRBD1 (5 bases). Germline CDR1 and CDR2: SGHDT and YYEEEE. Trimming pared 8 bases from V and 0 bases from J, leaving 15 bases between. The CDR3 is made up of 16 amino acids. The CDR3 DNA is TGTGCCAGTTCCACCAGGGTTTCCTCTGGGGCCAACGTCCTGACTTTC. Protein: CASSTRVSSGANVLTF.

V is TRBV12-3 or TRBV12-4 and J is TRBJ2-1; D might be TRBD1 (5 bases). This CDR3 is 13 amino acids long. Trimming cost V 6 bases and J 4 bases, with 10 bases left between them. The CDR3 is CASSHDSYNEQFF. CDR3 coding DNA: TGTGCCAGCAGCCATGACAGTTACAATGAGCAGTTCTTC.

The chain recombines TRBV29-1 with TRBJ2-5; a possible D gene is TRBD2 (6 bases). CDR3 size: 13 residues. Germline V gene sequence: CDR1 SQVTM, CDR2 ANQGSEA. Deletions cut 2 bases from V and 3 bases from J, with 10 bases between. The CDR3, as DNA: TGCAGCGTTGAAAATCGGGGGAAAGAGACCCAGTACTTC. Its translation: CSVENRGKETQYF.

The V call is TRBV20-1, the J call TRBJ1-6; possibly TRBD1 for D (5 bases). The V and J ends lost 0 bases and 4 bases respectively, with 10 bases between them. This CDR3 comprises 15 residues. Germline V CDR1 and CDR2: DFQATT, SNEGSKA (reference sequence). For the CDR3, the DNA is TGCAGTGCTAGAGACTCGGGACGGTATAATTCACCCCTCCACTTT. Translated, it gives CSARDSGRYNSPLHF.

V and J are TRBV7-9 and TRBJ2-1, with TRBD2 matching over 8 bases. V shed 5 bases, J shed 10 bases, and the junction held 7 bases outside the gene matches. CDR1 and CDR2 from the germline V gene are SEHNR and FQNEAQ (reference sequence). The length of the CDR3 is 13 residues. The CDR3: CASSPGGPGEQFF. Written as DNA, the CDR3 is TGTGCCAGCAGCCCGGGGGGGCCGGGGGAGCAGTTCTTC.

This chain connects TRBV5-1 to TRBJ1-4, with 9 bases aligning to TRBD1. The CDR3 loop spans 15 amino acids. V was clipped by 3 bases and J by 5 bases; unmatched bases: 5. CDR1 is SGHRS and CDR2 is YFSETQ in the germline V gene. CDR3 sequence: CASSSAGTGNEKLFF. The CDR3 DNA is TGCGCCAGCAGCTCAGCCGGGACAGGGAATGAAAAACTGTTTTTT.

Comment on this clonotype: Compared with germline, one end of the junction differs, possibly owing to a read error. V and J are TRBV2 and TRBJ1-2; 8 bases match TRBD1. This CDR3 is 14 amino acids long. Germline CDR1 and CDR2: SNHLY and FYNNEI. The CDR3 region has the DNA TGTGCCAGCAGGGGGGCAGGGGGCGACTACGGCTACACCTTC. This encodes CASRGAGGDYGYTF.

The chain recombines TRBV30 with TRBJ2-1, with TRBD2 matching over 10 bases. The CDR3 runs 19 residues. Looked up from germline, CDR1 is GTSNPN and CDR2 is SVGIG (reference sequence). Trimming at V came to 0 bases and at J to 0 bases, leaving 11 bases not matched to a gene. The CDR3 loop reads CAWSVTGATSGFSYNEQFF. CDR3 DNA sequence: TGTGCCTGGAGTGTAACCGGCGCGACTAGCGGGTTCTCCTACAATGAGCAGTTCTTC.

CDR3 loop: CASSSARQGGYTF. CDR3 coding DNA: TGTGCCAGTAGTAGCGCCCGACAGGGGGGCTACACCTTC. The chain combines TRBV19 with TRBJ1-2; 8 bases agree with TRBD1. The V gene's germline CDR1 is LNHDA and CDR2 SQIVND (reference sequence). The CDR3 spans 13 residues. V lost 4 bases to trimming and J lost 8 bases; unmatched junction nucleotides: 6.

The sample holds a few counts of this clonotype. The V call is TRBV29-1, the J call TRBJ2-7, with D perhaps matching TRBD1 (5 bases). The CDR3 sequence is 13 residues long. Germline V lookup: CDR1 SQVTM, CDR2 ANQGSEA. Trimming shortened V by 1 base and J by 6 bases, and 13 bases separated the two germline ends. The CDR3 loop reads CSVEAGADLEQYF. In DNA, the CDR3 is TGCAGCGTTGAAGCTGGGGCGGACCTCGAGCAGTACTTC.

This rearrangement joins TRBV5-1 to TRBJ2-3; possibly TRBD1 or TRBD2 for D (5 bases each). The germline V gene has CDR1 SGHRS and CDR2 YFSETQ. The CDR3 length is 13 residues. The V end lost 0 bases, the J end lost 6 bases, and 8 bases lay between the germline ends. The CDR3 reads CASSLGQRDTQYF. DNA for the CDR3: TGCGCCAGCAGCTTGGGACAGCGGGATACGCAGTATTTT.

CDR3 coding DNA: TGCGCCAGCAGCTCCCGGGACAGGAACACCGGGGAGCTGTTTTTT. The encoded protein is CASSSRDRNTGELFF. V is TRBV4-1 and J is TRBJ2-2, with TRBD1 identical over 7 bases. The CDR3 is 15 amino acids. CDR1 is MGHRA and CDR2 is YSYEKL in the germline V gene. The V and J ends lost 5 bases and 1 base, in that order; junction bases with no gene match: 4.

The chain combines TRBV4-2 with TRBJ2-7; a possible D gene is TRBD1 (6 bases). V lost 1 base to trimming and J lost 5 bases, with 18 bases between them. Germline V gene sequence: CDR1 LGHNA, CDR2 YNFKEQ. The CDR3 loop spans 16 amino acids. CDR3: CASSQGKGQGIHEQYF. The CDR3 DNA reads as TGTGCCAGCAGCCAAGGCAAAGGCCAGGGGATCCACGAGCAGTACTTC.

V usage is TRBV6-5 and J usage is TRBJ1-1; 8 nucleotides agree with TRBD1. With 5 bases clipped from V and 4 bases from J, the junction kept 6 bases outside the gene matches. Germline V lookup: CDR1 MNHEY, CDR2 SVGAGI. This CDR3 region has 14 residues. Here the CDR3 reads CASSATGGLTEAFF. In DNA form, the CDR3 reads TGTGCCAGCAGTGCCACAGGGGGACTCACTGAAGCTTTCTTT.

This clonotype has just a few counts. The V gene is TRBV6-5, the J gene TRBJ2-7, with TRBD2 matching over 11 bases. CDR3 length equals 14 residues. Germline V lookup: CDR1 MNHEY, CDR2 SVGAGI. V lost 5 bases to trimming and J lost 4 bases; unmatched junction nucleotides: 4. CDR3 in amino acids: CASSPLAGVYEQYF. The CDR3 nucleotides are TGTGCCAGCAGTCCACTAGCGGGGGTGTACGAGCAGTACTTC.

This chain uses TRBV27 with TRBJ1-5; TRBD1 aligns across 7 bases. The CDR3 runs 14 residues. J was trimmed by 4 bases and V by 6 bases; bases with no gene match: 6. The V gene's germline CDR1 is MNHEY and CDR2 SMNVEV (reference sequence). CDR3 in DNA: TGTGCCAGCAGCTACAGGGGTCCGAATCAGCCCCAGCATTTT. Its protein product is CASSYRGPNQPQHF.

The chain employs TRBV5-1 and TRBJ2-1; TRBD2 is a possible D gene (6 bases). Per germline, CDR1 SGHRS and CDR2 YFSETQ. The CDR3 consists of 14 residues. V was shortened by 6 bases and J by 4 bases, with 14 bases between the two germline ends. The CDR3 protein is CASTGDGRYNEQFF. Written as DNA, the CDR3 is TGCGCCAGCACCGGGGATGGGAGGTACAATGAGCAGTTCTTC.

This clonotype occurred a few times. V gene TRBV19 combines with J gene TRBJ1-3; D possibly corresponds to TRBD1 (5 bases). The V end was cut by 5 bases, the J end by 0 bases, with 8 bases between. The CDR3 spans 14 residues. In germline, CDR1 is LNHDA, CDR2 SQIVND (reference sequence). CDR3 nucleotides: TGTGCCAGTAGTCCCGGGACCTCTGGAAACACCATATATTTT. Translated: CASSPGTSGNTIYF. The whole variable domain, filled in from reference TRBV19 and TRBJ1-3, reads DGGITQSPKYLFRKEGQNVTLSCEQNLNHDAMYWYRQDPGQGLRLIYYSQIVNDFQKGDIAEGYSVSREKKESFPLTVTSAQKNPTAFYLCASSPGTSGNTIYFGEGSWLTVV.

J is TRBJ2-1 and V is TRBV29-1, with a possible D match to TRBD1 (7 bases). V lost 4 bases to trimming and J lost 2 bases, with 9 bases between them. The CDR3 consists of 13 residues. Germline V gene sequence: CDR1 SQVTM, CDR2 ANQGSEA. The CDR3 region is CSVGRGPYNEQFF. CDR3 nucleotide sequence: TGCAGCGTTGGGAGGGGGCCCTACAATGAGCAGTTCTTC.

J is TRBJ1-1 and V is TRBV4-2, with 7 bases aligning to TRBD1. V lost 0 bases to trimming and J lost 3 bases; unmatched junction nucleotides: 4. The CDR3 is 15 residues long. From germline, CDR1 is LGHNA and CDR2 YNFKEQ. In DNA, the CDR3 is TGTGCCAGCAGCCAAGATAACAGGGGTGACACTGAAGCTTTCTTT. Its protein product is CASSQDNRGDTEAFF.

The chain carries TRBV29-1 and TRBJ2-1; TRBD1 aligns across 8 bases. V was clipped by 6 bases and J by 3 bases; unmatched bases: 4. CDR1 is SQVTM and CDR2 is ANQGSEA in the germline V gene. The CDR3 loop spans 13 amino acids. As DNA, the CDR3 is TGCAGCGTAGTAGGGACAGGCTACAATGAGCAGTTCTTC. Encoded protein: CSVVGTGYNEQFF.

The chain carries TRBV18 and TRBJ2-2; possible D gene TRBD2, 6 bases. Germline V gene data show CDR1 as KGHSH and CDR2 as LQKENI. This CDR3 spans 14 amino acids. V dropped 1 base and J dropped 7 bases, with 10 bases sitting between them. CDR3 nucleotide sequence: TGTGCCAGCTCACCACGGGGGGATCACGGGGAGCTGTTTTTT. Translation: CASSPRGDHGELFF.

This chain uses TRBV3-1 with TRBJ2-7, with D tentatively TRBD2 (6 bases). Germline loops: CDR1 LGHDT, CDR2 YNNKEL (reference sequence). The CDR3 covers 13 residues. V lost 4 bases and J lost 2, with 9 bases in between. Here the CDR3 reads CASSRDSPYEQYF. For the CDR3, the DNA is TGTGCCAGCAGCCGGGACTCACCCTACGAGCAGTACTTC.

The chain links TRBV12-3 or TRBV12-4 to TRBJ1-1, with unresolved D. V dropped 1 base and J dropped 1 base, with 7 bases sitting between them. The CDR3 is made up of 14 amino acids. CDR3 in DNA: TGTGCCAGCAGTTTAGTCGAAGAGAACACTGAAGCTTTCTTT. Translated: CASSLVEENTEAFF.

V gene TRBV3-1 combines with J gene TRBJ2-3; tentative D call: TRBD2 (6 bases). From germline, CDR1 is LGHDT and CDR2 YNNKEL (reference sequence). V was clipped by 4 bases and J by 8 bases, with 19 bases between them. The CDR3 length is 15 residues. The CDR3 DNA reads TGTGCCAGCAGCCTCGAGGGACTTTCTAGGGGTACGCAGTATTTT. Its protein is CASSLEGLSRGTQYF.

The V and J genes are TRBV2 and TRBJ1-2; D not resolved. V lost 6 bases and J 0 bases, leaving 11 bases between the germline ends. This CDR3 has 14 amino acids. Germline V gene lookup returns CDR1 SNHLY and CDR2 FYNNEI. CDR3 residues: CASRLSGTNYGYTF. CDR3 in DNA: TGTGCCAGCAGGCTTTCGGGAACTAACTATGGCTACACCTTC.

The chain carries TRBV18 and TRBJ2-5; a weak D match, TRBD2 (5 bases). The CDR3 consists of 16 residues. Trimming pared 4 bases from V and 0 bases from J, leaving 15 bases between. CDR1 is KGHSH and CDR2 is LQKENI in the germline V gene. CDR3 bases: TGTGCCAGCTCACGATCCGGATCGGGGTACCAAGAGACCCAGTACTTC. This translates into CASSRSGSGYQETQYF.

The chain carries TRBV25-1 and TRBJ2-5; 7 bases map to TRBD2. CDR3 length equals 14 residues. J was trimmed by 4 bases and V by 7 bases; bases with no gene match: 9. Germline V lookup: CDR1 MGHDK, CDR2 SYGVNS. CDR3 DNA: TGTGCCAGCACCCCTAGGTGGGAGGGAGAGACCCAGTACTTC. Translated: CASTPRWEGETQYF.

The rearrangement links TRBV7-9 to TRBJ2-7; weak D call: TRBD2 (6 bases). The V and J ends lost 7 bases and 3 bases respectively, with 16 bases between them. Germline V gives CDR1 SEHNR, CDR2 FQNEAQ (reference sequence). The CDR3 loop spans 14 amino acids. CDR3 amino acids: CASTSTGVLYEQYF. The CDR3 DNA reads TGTGCCAGCACCTCGACGGGGGTTCTCTACGAGCAGTACTTC.

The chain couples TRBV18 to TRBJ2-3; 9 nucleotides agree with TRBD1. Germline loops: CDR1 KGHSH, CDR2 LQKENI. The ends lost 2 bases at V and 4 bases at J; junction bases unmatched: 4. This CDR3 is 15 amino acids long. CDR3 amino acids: CASSPGQGMADTQYF. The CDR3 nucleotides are TGTGCCAGCTCACCAGGACAGGGGATGGCAGATACGCAGTATTTT.

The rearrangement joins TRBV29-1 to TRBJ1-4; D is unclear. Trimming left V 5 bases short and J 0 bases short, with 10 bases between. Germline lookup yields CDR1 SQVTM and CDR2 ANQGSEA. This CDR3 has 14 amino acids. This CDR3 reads CSVSRLATNEKLFF. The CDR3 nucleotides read TGCAGCGTTTCCAGACTTGCAACTAATGAAAAACTGTTTTTT.